The subject of this entry is one T cell receptor (beta chain). The antigen remains undetermined. This entry is derived from a study of cytomegalovirus exposure and HLA in healthy donors. For the study at large: In an early release, HLA-typed donors contributed 77 million or so unique TCR sequences.

Study results and caveats: Reports showed the classifier diagnosing cytomegalovirus status with high specificity and sensitivity.

The donors comprised healthy bone marrow donors. PCR involved 60 Vbeta and 13 Jbeta primers. Sequencing used immunoSEQ multiplex PCR; TCRdb keeps in-frame clones, though not all of them. This table holds about 89,000 clones, roughly three quarters found once. The sequence was collected from a male donor in good health and CMV-seronegative. The material sequenced was PBMCs.

The CDR3 DNA reads TGTGCCAGCATCAGACAGGGGGCGCGGACTGAAGCTTTCTTT. Its protein product is CASIRQGARTEAFF. The chain employs TRBV27 and TRBJ1-1; 10 bases map to TRBD1. From germline, CDR1 is MNHEY and CDR2 SMNVEV (reference sequence). The V segment lost 7 bases and the J segment 5 bases; nucleotides outside the gene matches: 7. The CDR3 has 14 residues.